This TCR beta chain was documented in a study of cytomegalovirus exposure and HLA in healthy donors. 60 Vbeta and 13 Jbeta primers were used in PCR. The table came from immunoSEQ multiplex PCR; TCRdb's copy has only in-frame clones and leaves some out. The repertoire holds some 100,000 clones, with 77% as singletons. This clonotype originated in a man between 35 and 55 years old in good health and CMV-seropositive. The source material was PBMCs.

This CDR3 is CASLDRASHEQFF. The CDR3 DNA follows: TGCGCCAGCTTGGACAGGGCCTCCCATGAGCAGTTCTTC. The genes are TRBV10-2 and TRBJ2-1, with 8 positions matching TRBD1. With 8 bases clipped from V and 8 bases from J, the junction kept 8 bases outside the gene matches. The CDR3 extends over 13 amino acids. Germline loops: CDR1 WSHSY, CDR2 SAAADI.